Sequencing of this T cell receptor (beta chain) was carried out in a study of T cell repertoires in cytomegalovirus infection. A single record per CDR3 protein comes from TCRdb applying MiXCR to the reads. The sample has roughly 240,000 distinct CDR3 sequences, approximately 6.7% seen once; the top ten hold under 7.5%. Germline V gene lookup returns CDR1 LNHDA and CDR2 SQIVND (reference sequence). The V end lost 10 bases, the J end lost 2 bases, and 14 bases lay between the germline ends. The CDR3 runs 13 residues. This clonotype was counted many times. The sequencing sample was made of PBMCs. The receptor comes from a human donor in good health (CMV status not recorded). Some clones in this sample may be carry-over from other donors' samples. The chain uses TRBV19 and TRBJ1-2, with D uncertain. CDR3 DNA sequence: TGTGCCACGGCCGGACCGCTGAACTATGGCTACACCTTC. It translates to CATAGPLNYGYTF.